The 8 T cell receptor beta chains given below trace back to one sample, sequenced in a study of CXCR3-negative and CXCR3-positive naive CD8 T cells. The libraries of TRB cDNA were constructed through 5' RACE using UMI labels. Following a re-call of the 5' RACE reads, TCRdb has one entry per CDR3 protein and lacks DNA. In total, the table holds tens of thousands of distinct CDR3 sequences. The sample taken for sequencing was naive CXCR3- CD8+ T cells from blood. Subset noted: CD45RO-CCR7+CD27+CD95- naive CD8+ T cells lacking CXCR3 (TNR3-). The receptors originated from a human donor in good health. Some clones in this sample may be carry-over from other donors' samples.

This CDR3 is CASSSRDSNTGELFF. This chain links TRBV11-3 with TRBJ2-2; the TCRdb D gene call, TRBD1, has no DNA to confirm it. The length of the CDR3 is 15 residues. Germline loops: CDR1 SGHNT, CDR2 YENEEA. Together with reference TRBV11-3 and TRBJ2-2, the CDR3 gives the full variable domain: EAGVVQSPRYKIIEKKQPVAFWCNPISGHNTLYWYLQNLGQGPELLIRYENEEAVDDSQLPKDRFSAERLKGVDSTLKIQPAELGDSAVYLCASSSRDSNTGELFFGEGSRLTVL.

V and J are TRBV2 and TRBJ1-1; the D call from TCRdb, TRBD1, cannot be confirmed without DNA. Germline V gene data show CDR1 as SNHLY and CDR2 as FYNNEI. CDR3 size: 14 residues. CDR3 loop: CASTWTGLNTEAFF.

The chain couples TRBV4-1 to TRBJ2-7. The CDR3 runs to 13 residues. Germline V gene lookup returns CDR1 MGHRA and CDR2 YSYEKL. CDR3 sequence reads: CASSQVVNYEQYF.

The chain couples TRBV7-9 to TRBJ2-1. CDR1 is SEHNR, CDR2 FQNEAQ, per germline (reference sequence). The CDR3 runs to 16 residues. CDR3 amino acids: CASSLAGFSSYNEQFF.

Considering frequency, this clonotype is medium-sized. The V gene is TRBV4-3, the J gene TRBJ2-7. Germline values: CDR1 LGHNA, CDR2 YSLEER. CDR3 length: 15 residues. This chain's CDR3 is CASSQYVGGSYEQYF.

The chain joins TRBV2 to TRBJ1-4; lacking DNA, the TRBD1 call made by TCRdb goes unchecked. Per the germline V gene, CDR1 is SNHLY and CDR2 is FYNNEI. The CDR3 covers 13 residues. CDR3 loop: CASRGTGVEKLFF.

The chain uses TRBV7-9 and TRBJ2-1. The length of the CDR3 is 11 residues. Germline V gene sequence: CDR1 SEHNR, CDR2 FQNEAQ (reference sequence). The CDR3 here is CASTLGVEQFF.

The V gene is TRBV12-3 or TRBV12-4, the J gene TRBJ1-1; the TRBD1 assignment by TCRdb is unverifiable without DNA. This CDR3 has 14 amino acids. CDR3 loop: CASSLTGDNTEAFF.